Given below is one T cell receptor beta chain in context. The data originate from a study of blood T cell repertoires in COVID-19. Study summary: The cDNA or gDNA used as material had been derived from T cells, B-cell-depleted T cells, or PBMCs.

Per the germline V gene, CDR1 is ENHRY and CDR2 is SYGVKD. After removal of 2 bases from V and 4 bases from J, the junction contained 3 bases not matched to a gene. This CDR3 comprises 14 residues. In the original processing: Reference gene primer amplification gave estimated nucleated cell counts. The protocol was immunoSEQ multiplex PCR, while the TCRdb copy is restricted to in-frame clones and leaves out a portion. The V and J calls and the clone size are those of that table, but D and trimming were determined from the DNA. The sample includes fewer than 120,000 clones, 76% of them seen just once.

This chain links TRBV10-3 with TRBJ2-7, with TRBD1 identical over 9 bases. This sequence was found in a woman older than 75 with acute or convalescent COVID-19. Sequencing used peripheral blood. DNA for the CDR3: TGTGCCATCAGTGAGCCAGACAGGGGGTACGAGCAGTACTTC. It is translated as CAISEPDRGYEQYF.